This T cell receptor beta chain was recovered during a study of beta chain features in type 1 diabetes. Averaging around 110 mL, one heparinised blood draw came from each individual donor. Each sorted population was over 98% pure. What was sequenced were expressed TCRB transcripts, since all of the isolated RNA had been reverse transcribed. Clones were sequenced by immunoSEQ multiplex PCR, and TCRdb holds only the in-frame ones, with some missing. The sample yields about half a million clones, 30% seen once. Study results and limitations: The question of HLA type influencing TCRB rearrangement was one that remained unresolved here. Across all four CD4+ subsets, people with type 1 diabetes showed modestly shorter TCRB CDR3s.

In the case of this clone: Its antigen is unidentified.

Germline CDR1 and CDR2: MDHEN and SYDVKM. V was cut by 6 bases and J by 1 base, with 12 bases left in between. This CDR3 is 14 amino acids long. The TCR comes from a man aged 18 to 29 in good health. The sample taken for sequencing was naive CD4+ T cells from blood. The V call is TRBV28, the J call TRBJ1-1; D is unresolved. This CDR3 is CASRLEGSNTEAFF. The CDR3 coding sequence is TGTGCCAGCAGGCTTGAGGGCTCGAACACTGAAGCTTTCTTT.